Following are 5 T cell receptor beta chains from one sample sequenced in a study of T cells in narcolepsy listed by TCRdb under 2018. The protocol used for the library was the immunoSEQ multiplex PCR assay. This immuneACCESS table, as held by TCRdb, lists in-frame sequences with V and J called but not all clones. Of the missing ones, under half trace to an unresolved V gene in checked studies; the others have no known cause. The table for this sample lists tens of thousands of clones; more than 75% of them were counted only once. The ten largest clones capture 0.85% to 1.3% of the sample. Sequencing was performed on CD45RA- memory CD4+ T cells from PBMCs. The cell subset or site tag for this specimen amounts to: memory T cells sorted ex vivo from peripheral blood. The receptors here all came from a human donor with narcolepsy.

This rearrangement joins TRBV6-1 to TRBJ2-5; 8 bases map to TRBD2. The DNA matches TRBJ2-7 better at its end, which makes the J call doubtful. This CDR3 spans 16 amino acids. CDR1 and CDR2 from the germline V gene are MNHNS and SASEGT. The CDR3 region is CASSESAGALYYEQYF. In nucleotides, the CDR3 is TGTGCCAGCAGTGAGTCAGCGGGAGCCCTCTACTACGAGCAGTACTTC.

Concerning this clone itself: Other DNA sequences in the same sample also yield this CDR3. The V gene is TRBV4-1, the J gene TRBJ2-7; D tentatively reads TRBD1 or TRBD2 (5 bases each). This CDR3 is 15 amino acids long. Germline V gene sequence: CDR1 MGHRA, CDR2 YSYEKL. V lost 6 bases and J 4 bases, leaving 19 bases between the germline ends. CDR3 amino acids: CASSPAGTRGYEQYF. The CDR3, as DNA: TGCGCCAGCAGTCCTGCCGGGACCCGAGGGTACGAGCAGTACTTC.

This clone was seen a few times. The chain has TRBV21-1 and TRBJ2-7; the D segment call TRBD2 is taken from the table without a DNA check. TRBV21-1 is annotated as a pseudogene. This CDR3 comprises 19 residues. The CDR3 region has the DNA TGTGCCAGCAGCAAAGTCACCGGGGCCCGCCCCGGGGGCTCCTACGAGCAGTACTTC. This encodes CASSKVTGARPGGSYEQYF.

The chain links TRBV15 to TRBJ2-7; D call uncertain. This CDR3 contains 14 residues. The V end was cut by 0 bases, the J end by 0 bases, with 6 bases between. CDR1 and CDR2 from the germline V gene are LNHNV and YYDKDF (reference sequence). DNA for the CDR3: TGTGCCACCAGCAGAGATCTAAGCTCCTACGAGCAGTACTTC. Translation gives CATSRDLSSYEQYF.

In DNA form, the CDR3 reads TGTGCCAGCAGCGCCTGGGGGAAGGGTTGCGAGCAGTACTTC. Protein product: CASSAWGKGCEQYF. The chain employs TRBV2 and TRBJ2-7, with D tentatively TRBD1 or TRBD2 (5 bases each). CDR1 and CDR2 (germline): SNHLY, FYNNEI. This CDR3 is 14 amino acids long. Trimming removed 6 bases at V and 6 bases at J, with 18 bases between.